This TCR beta chain was sequenced in a study of shared clonotypes between healthy human individuals. Study-wide context: Researchers assigned three CD4 naive, three CD4 memory, two CD8 naive and one CD8 memory plate to each donor.

Each cell subset's genomic DNA was divided evenly among several immunoSEQ plates. Data came from immunoSEQ multiplex PCR; TCRdb stores just in-frame clones and leaves some out. This sample has approximately 700,000 clones, with 73% found just once. CDR3 length: 17 amino acids. Trimming took off 3 bases at V and 0 bases at J, with 12 bases between the two ends. From germline, CDR1 is MNHNS and CDR2 SASEGT. Findings of the study overall: Only blood was sampled; tissue repertoires likely differ. Large depth notwithstanding, sorted-subset sequencing proved incomplete by rarefaction.

This clone was seen more than once but under ten times. Its target is not known. The receptor was derived from a woman aged 30 to 39 in good health. The chain combines TRBV6-1 with TRBJ2-6; D is ambiguous. Sample: memory CD4+ T cells sorted from blood. The subset: CD45RA-negative fraction. Here the CDR3 DNA reads TGTGCCAGCAGTGATAGCTCCAGACTCTCTGGGGCCAACGTCCTGACTTTC. Its protein is CASSDSSRLSGANVLTF.